Listed below are T cell receptor beta chains from one sample, sequenced in a study of yellow fever vaccine responses in identical twins. TCRdb reprocessed the RT-PCR reads via MiXCR and lists one record per CDR3 protein. Among about 21,000 distinct CDR3 sequences listed, around 77% were seen once. Here the sequenced sample was T cells from blood (PBMCs), unsorted or a sorted subset (not recorded which), taken before or after yellow fever vaccination (not recorded which). Receptors were obtained from a young woman who received the yellow fever vaccine. Each CDR3 is given with its conserved first and last residue. A D gene is named only where the DNA matches it firmly.

CDR3 protein: CASSPGEKQYEQYF
CDR3 DNA: TGTGCCAGCTCACCAGGGGAGAAACAATACGAGCAGTACTTC
CDR3 length: 14
D gene: -
V gene: TRBV18
J gene: TRBJ2-7

CDR3 protein: CASSLQDVPTNYGYTF
CDR3 DNA: TGTGCCAGCTCACTACAGGACGTCCCTACTAACTATGGCTACACCTTC
CDR3 length: 16
D gene: -
V gene: TRBV18
J gene: TRBJ1-2

CDR3 protein: CASTNTYNEQFF
CDR3 DNA: TGTGCCAGCACGAATACCTACAATGAGCAGTTCTTC
CDR3 length: 12
D gene: -
V gene: TRBV9
J gene: TRBJ2-1

CDR3 protein: CASSAQENTEAFF
CDR3 DNA: TGTGCCAGCAGCGCTCAGGAGAACACTGAAGCTTTCTTT
CDR3 length: 13
D gene: -
V gene: TRBV7-7
J gene: TRBJ1-1

CDR3 protein: CASKEADGMNTEAFF
CDR3 DNA: TGTGCCAGCAAAGAGGCCGACGGGATGAACACTGAAGCTTTCTTT
CDR3 length: 15
D gene: -
V gene: TRBV6-1
J gene: TRBJ1-1

CDR3 protein: CSARVWEGLSNEQFF
CDR3 DNA: TGCAGTGCTAGAGTCTGGGAGGGCCTTAGCAATGAGCAGTTCTTC
CDR3 length: 15
D gene: TRBD2
V gene: TRBV20-1
J gene: TRBJ2-1

CDR3 protein: CASSWDRGYEQYF
CDR3 DNA: TGTGCCAGCAGCTGGGACAGGGGGTACGAGCAGTACTTC
CDR3 length: 13
D gene: TRBD1
V gene: TRBV7-2
J gene: TRBJ2-7

CDR3 protein: CASSLGLAGGHNEQFF
CDR3 DNA: TGTGCCAGCAGCTTAGGACTAGCGGGAGGTCACAATGAGCAGTTCTTC
CDR3 length: 16
D gene: TRBD2
V gene: TRBV11-1
J gene: TRBJ2-1

CDR3 protein: CASSLGFWTYNYGYTF
CDR3 DNA: TGTGCCAGCAGTTTAGGATTTTGGACCTATAACTATGGCTACACCTTC
CDR3 length: 16
D gene: -
V gene: TRBV12-3/TRBV12-4
J gene: TRBJ1-2

CDR3 protein: CASSPDLNEQFF
CDR3 DNA: TGTGCCAGCAGCCCTGATCTAAATGAGCAGTTCTTC
CDR3 length: 12
D gene: -
V gene: TRBV7-3
J gene: TRBJ2-1

CDR3 protein: CASSLLYQETQYF
CDR3 DNA: TGTGCCAGCAGTCTCCTGTACCAAGAGACCCAGTACTTC
CDR3 length: 13
D gene: -
V gene: TRBV2
J gene: TRBJ2-5

CDR3 protein: CASSFRLGTGNQPQHF
CDR3 DNA: TGTGCCAGCAGCTTCAGACTCGGCACGGGCAATCAGCCCCAGCATTTT
CDR3 length: 16
D gene: -
V gene: TRBV7-4
J gene: TRBJ1-5

CDR3 protein: CASRREAPPDTQYF
CDR3 DNA: TGTGCCAGCAGGCGGGAGGCCCCTCCAGATACGCAGTATTTT
CDR3 length: 14
D gene: TRBD2
V gene: TRBV25-1
J gene: TRBJ2-3

CDR3 protein: CASSFPLREMNTEAFF
CDR3 DNA: TGTGCCAGCAGCTTTCCGTTGAGGGAAATGAACACTGAAGCTTTCTTT
CDR3 length: 16
D gene: -
V gene: TRBV11-1
J gene: TRBJ1-1

CDR3 protein: CASSPGLAGVNTGELFF
CDR3 DNA: TGTGCCAGCAGCCCGGGACTAGCGGGAGTCAACACCGGGGAGCTGTTTTTT
CDR3 length: 17
D gene: TRBD2
V gene: TRBV13
J gene: TRBJ2-2

CDR3 protein: CASSPRQGASGANVLTF
CDR3 DNA: TGTGCCAGCAGTCCTCGACAGGGGGCTTCAGGGGCCAACGTCCTGACTTTC
CDR3 length: 17
D gene: TRBD1
V gene: TRBV2
J gene: TRBJ2-6

CDR3 protein: CASSPSTRTDTQYF
CDR3 DNA: TGTGCCAGCAGCCCTTCGACTCGCACAGATACGCAGTATTTT
CDR3 length: 14
D gene: -
V gene: TRBV5-5
J gene: TRBJ2-3

CDR3 protein: CASNGPNQETQYF
CDR3 DNA: TGTGCCAGCAACGGGCCAAACCAAGAGACCCAGTACTTC
CDR3 length: 13
D gene: -
V gene: TRBV7-3
J gene: TRBJ2-5

CDR3 protein: CASSLPGREEETQYF
CDR3 DNA: TGTGCCAGCAGTTTACCCGGGAGGGAGGAAGAGACCCAGTACTTC
CDR3 length: 15
D gene: TRBD2
V gene: TRBV28
J gene: TRBJ2-5

CDR3 protein: CATRGLASDEQFF
CDR3 DNA: TGTGCCACCAGAGGACTAGCCTCGGATGAGCAGTTCTTC
CDR3 length: 13
D gene: TRBD2
V gene: TRBV24-1
J gene: TRBJ2-1

CDR3 protein: CASSQDSLGAYGYTF
CDR3 DNA: TGCGCCAGCAGCCAAGATTCTCTGGGGGCCTATGGCTACACCTTC
CDR3 length: 15
D gene: -
V gene: TRBV4-3
J gene: TRBJ1-2

CDR3 protein: CASGLEASVDEQFF
CDR3 DNA: TGTGCTAGTGGTTTGGAAGCTAGCGTCGATGAGCAGTTCTTC
CDR3 length: 14
D gene: -
V gene: TRBV12-5
J gene: TRBJ2-1

CDR3 protein: CASSRTATLGADTQYF
CDR3 DNA: TGTGCCAGCAGCCGGACGGCGACATTGGGGGCAGATACGCAGTATTTT
CDR3 length: 16
D gene: -
V gene: TRBV7-9
J gene: TRBJ2-3

CDR3 protein: CSVRGGGSKFEQFF
CDR3 DNA: TGCAGCGTACGGGGAGGGGGGTCTAAATTTGAGCAGTTCTTC
CDR3 length: 14
D gene: -
V gene: TRBV29-1
J gene: TRBJ2-1

CDR3 protein: CASSQLMTDTQYF
CDR3 DNA: TGTGCCAGCAGCCAGCTTATGACAGATACGCAGTATTTT
CDR3 length: 13
D gene: -
V gene: TRBV14
J gene: TRBJ2-3

CDR3 protein: CASSDRGGTEAFF
CDR3 DNA: TGCGCCAGCAGTGACAGGGGTGGCACTGAAGCTTTCTTT
CDR3 length: 13
D gene: -
V gene: TRBV10-1
J gene: TRBJ1-1

CDR3 protein: CATEGISAEAFF
CDR3 DNA: TGTGCCACAGAGGGAATCTCAGCTGAAGCTTTCTTT
CDR3 length: 12
D gene: -
V gene: TRBV10-3
J gene: TRBJ1-1

CDR3 protein: CASSLSGGAETQYF
CDR3 DNA: TGTGCCAGCAGCCTTAGCGGGGGGGCTGAGACCCAGTACTTC
CDR3 length: 14
D gene: TRBD2
V gene: TRBV11-1
J gene: TRBJ2-5

CDR3 protein: CASSALTSGASTDTQYF
CDR3 DNA: TGCGCCAGCAGCGCCCTGACTAGCGGGGCCTCCACAGATACGCAGTATTTT
CDR3 length: 17
D gene: TRBD2
V gene: TRBV10-1
J gene: TRBJ2-3

CDR3 protein: CASIDRSSYNEQFF
CDR3 DNA: TGTGCCAGCATCGACAGGAGCTCCTACAATGAGCAGTTCTTC
CDR3 length: 14
D gene: -
V gene: TRBV2
J gene: TRBJ2-1